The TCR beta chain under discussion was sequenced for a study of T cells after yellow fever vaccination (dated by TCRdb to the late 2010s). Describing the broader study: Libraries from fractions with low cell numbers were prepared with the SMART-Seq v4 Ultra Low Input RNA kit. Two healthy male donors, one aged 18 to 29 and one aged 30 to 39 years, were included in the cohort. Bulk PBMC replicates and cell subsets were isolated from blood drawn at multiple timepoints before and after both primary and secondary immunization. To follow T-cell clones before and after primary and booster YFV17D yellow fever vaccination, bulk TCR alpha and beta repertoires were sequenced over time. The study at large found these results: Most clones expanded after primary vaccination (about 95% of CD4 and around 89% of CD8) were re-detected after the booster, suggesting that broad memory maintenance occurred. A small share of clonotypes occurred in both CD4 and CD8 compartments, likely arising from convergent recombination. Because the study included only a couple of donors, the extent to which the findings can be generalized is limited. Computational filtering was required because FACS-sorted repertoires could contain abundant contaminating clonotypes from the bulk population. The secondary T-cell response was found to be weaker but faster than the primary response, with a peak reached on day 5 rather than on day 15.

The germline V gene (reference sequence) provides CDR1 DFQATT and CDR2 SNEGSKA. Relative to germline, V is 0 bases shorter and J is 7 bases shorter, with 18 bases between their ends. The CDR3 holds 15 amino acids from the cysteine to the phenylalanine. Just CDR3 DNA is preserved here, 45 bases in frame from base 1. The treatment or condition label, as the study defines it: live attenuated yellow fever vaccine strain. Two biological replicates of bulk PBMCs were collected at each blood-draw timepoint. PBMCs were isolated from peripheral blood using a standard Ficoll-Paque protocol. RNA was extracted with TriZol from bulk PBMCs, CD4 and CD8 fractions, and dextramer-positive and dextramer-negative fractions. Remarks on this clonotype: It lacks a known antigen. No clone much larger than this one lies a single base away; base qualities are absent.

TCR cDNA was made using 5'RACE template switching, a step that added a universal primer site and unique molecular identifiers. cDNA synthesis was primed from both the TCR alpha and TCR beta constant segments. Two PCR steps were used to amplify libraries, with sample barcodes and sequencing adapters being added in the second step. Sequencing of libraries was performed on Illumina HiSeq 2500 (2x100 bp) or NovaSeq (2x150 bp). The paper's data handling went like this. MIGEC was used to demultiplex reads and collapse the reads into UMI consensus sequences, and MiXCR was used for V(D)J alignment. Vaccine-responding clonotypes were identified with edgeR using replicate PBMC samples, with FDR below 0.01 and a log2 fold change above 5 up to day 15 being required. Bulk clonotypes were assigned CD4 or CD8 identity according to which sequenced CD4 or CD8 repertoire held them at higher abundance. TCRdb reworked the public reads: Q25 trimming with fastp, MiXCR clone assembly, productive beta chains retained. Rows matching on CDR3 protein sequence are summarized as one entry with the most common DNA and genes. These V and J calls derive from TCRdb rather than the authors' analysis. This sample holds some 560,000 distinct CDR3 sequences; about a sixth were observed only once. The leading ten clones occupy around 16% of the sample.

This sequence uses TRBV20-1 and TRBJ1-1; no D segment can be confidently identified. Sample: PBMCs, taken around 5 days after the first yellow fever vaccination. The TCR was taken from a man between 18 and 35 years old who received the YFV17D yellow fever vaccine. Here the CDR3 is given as CSARDVFGIRHEAFF. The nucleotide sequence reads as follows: TGCAGTGCTAGAGATGTTTTCGGGATACGTCATGAAGCTTTCTTT.